The 32 T cell receptor beta chains given below trace back to one sample, sequenced in a study of OX40 agonist ivuxolimab in advanced cancers. The data were produced by immunoSEQ multiplex PCR, yet TCRdb's version contains in-frame clones alone and is incomplete. The table has around 55,000 clones, 70% to 90% seen once. Specimen: CD4+ or CD8+ T cells sorted from blood, collected in a trial of the OX40 agonist ivuxolimab. All receptors derive from an adult with an advanced solid tumor such as melanoma, head and neck, liver or kidney cancer.

This chain uses TRBV30 with TRBJ2-7; 9 nucleotides align to TRBD1. The J segment lost 5 bases and the V segment lost 2 bases, leaving 7 bases of the junction unmatched. Germline-derived CDR1 and CDR2 are GTSNPN and SVGIG (reference sequence). This CDR3 contains 14 residues. DNA of the CDR3: TGTGCCTGGAGTTCGGGACAGGGAGCCAACGAGCAGTACTTC. As protein: CAWSSGQGANEQYF.

CDR3 in DNA: TGTGCCAGTAGTATAGCTCTACTAAGTCCCAATGAGCAGTTCTTC. Residues: CASSIALLSPNEQFF. The chain joins TRBV19 to TRBJ2-1; D is uncertain. The CDR3 sequence is 15 residues long. The V gene lost 1 base and the J gene lost 6 bases, with 13 bases spanning the gap. Germline-derived CDR1 and CDR2 are LNHDA and SQIVND (reference sequence).

The rearrangement uses TRBV29-1 and TRBJ1-5; D gene ambiguous. CDR3 length equals 16 residues. In germline, CDR1 is SQVTM, CDR2 ANQGSEA. V lost 7 bases and J 0 bases, leaving 19 bases between the germline ends. The CDR3 DNA reads TGCAGCGGGCCCCACCTGCTTGCAGATAGCAATCAGCCCCAGCATTTT. Its translation: CSGPHLLADSNQPQHF.

The chain has TRBV19 and TRBJ1-4, with D unresolved. CDR1 is LNHDA and CDR2 is SQIVND in the germline V gene (reference sequence). This CDR3 has 14 amino acids. Trimming stripped 6 bases from V and 2 bases from J, with 10 bases between. The CDR3 sequence: CASSRRQTNEKLFF. Written as DNA, the CDR3 is TGTGCCAGTAGCCGGCGGCAGACTAATGAAAAACTGTTTTTT.

In DNA form, the CDR3 reads TGTGCCAGCAGCTTGGTGGCAACTAATGAAAAACTGTTTTTT. This encodes CASSLVATNEKLFF. This sequence joins TRBV5-5 and TRBJ1-4; D is unresolved. The germline gives CDR1 SGHKS, CDR2 YYEKEE (reference sequence). V lost 0 bases and J 0 bases, leaving 3 bases between the germline ends. The CDR3 consists of 14 residues.

J is TRBJ2-1 and V is TRBV27; no clear D. V lost 8 bases and J lost 0, with 14 bases in between. The CDR3 totals 15 residues. From germline, CDR1 is MNHEY and CDR2 SMNVEV (reference sequence). In DNA form, the CDR3 reads TGTGCCAGCGGGCTCCTGCTTAGCTCCTACAATGAGCAGTTCTTC. It yields the protein CASGLLLSSYNEQFF.

The chain has TRBV27 and TRBJ1-6, with D uncertain. The ends were cut back, 2 bases at V and 5 bases at J, with 10 bases in the middle. Looked up from germline, CDR1 is MNHEY and CDR2 is SMNVEV (reference sequence). This CDR3 is 15 amino acids long. CDR3 bases: TGTGCCAGCAGTTTACGGGGTTCACATAATTCACCCCTCCACTTT. This encodes CASSLRGSHNSPLHF.

The chain couples TRBV5-6 to TRBJ1-1, with 10 bases fitting TRBD1. Trimming took 0 bases from V and 5 from J; bases not matched to a gene: 4. The CDR3 runs to 15 residues. CDR1 and CDR2 (germline): SGHDT, YYEEEE. The CDR3 spells CASSLGTGGRTEAFF. The CDR3 bases are TGTGCCAGCAGCTTGGGGACAGGGGGAAGAACTGAAGCTTTCTTT.

This chain joins TRBV4-1 and TRBJ1-5; TRBD1 might be the D (6 bases). CDR1 and CDR2 from the germline V gene are MGHRA and YSYEKL. This CDR3 has 15 residues. Trimming took off 0 bases at V and 4 bases at J, with 10 bases between the two ends. The CDR3 is CASSQDEGVNQPQHF. The CDR3 region has the DNA TGCGCCAGCAGCCAAGATGAGGGGGTTAATCAGCCCCAGCATTTT.

The V and J genes are TRBV14 and TRBJ2-1, with D perhaps TRBD1 (5 bases). With 1 base removed from V and 0 bases from J, the gap between germline ends came to 7 bases. Germline V gene data show CDR1 as SGHDN and CDR2 as FVKESK. The CDR3 loop spans 15 amino acids. The CDR3 nucleotides are TGTGCCAGCAGCCAAGTCCAGGGCTCCTACAATGAGCAGTTCTTC. Its translation is CASSQVQGSYNEQFF.

This sequence joins TRBV28 and TRBJ1-2, with D unclear. The ends were cut back, 1 base at V and 6 bases at J, with 9 bases in the middle. Germline V gene sequence: CDR1 MDHEN, CDR2 SYDVKM. The CDR3 is 13 residues long. CDR3 loop: CASSLYRTHGYTF. The CDR3 nucleotides are TGTGCCAGCAGTTTATATAGAACACATGGCTACACCTTC.

The genes are TRBV12-2 and TRBJ2-7; the table's D call TRBD2 went unverified against the DNA. TRBV12-2 is tagged as a pseudogene. The CDR3 length is 16 residues. CDR3 DNA sequence: TGTGCAAGTCGCTTAGCGAAGGGCGGGAGGGCCGGCGAGCAGTACGTC. Translated, it gives CASRLAKGGRAGEQYV.

The chain recombines TRBV5-5 with TRBJ2-5; D is perhaps TRBD1 (6 bases). Germline V gene lookup returns CDR1 SGHKS and CDR2 YYEKEE (reference sequence). Trimming cost V 0 bases and J 4 bases, with 22 bases left between them. The CDR3 has 18 residues. In DNA form, the CDR3 reads TGTGCCAGCAGCTTGGCGGAGGCAGGGACACTCCTTGGAGAGACCCAGTACTTC. This translates into CASSLAEAGTLLGETQYF.

The V and J genes are TRBV7-8 and TRBJ2-7, with D tentatively TRBD1 (6 bases). Germline values: CDR1 SGHVS, CDR2 FQNEAQ. The CDR3 consists of 14 residues. Trimming removed 5 bases at V and 1 base at J, with 12 bases between. The CDR3: CASSPWDKSYEQYF. The CDR3 bases are TGTGCCAGCAGCCCGTGGGACAAATCCTACGAGCAGTACTTC.

V is TRBV7-8 and J is TRBJ1-1; 7 bases agree with TRBD1. In germline, CDR1 is SGHVS, CDR2 FQNEAQ. Germline trimming cut 4 bases from V and 5 bases from J; bases unmatched to any gene: 1. The CDR3 contains 12 residues. The DNA for the CDR3 is TGTGCCAGCAGCTCAGGGGGGACTGAAGCTTTCTTT. Amino acids: CASSSGGTEAFF.

V is TRBV19 and J is TRBJ2-7, with D maybe TRBD2 (5 bases). Trimming removed 6 bases at V and 2 bases at J, with 14 bases between. Looked up from germline, CDR1 is LNHDA and CDR2 is SQIVND (reference sequence). The CDR3 runs to 14 residues. CDR3 DNA: TGTGCCAGTAGCACCGGGAAGGCGGCCTACGAGCAGTACTTC. Translated: CASSTGKAAYEQYF. Complete variable domain (other parts from reference TRBV19 and TRBJ2-7): DGGITQSPKYLFRKEGQNVTLSCEQNLNHDAMYWYRQDPGQGLRLIYYSQIVNDFQKGDIAEGYSVSREKKESFPLTVTSAQKNPTAFYLCASSTGKAAYEQYFGPGTRLTVT.

The chain couples TRBV9 to TRBJ2-5; a possible D gene is TRBD1 (5 bases). Germline values: CDR1 SGDLS, CDR2 YYNGEE. V was trimmed by 2 bases and J by 5 bases, leaving 13 bases between them. The CDR3 extends over 14 amino acids. CDR3 sequence: CASSVDTQQETQYF. In DNA, the CDR3 is TGTGCCAGCAGCGTGGACACACAGCAGGAGACCCAGTACTTC.

V gene TRBV29-1 combines with J gene TRBJ2-2, with D maybe TRBD1 (7 bases). The V end was cut by 1 base, the J end by 3 bases, with 15 bases between. The CDR3 contains 16 residues. CDR1 is SQVTM and CDR2 is ANQGSEA in the germline V gene. CDR3 in DNA: TGCAGCGTTGAAGGAGGGGGGCAGGGGGACACCGGGGAGCTGTTTTTT. Protein sequence: CSVEGGGQGDTGELFF.

The sample holds a few counts of this clone. V and J are TRBV6-5 and TRBJ2-5; D is ambiguous. V was trimmed by 6 bases and J by 3 bases, leaving 5 bases between them. CDR3 length: 11 amino acids. Germline V CDR1 and CDR2: MNHEY, SVGAGI. The CDR3 reads CASSQEETQYF. The CDR3 DNA follows: TGTGCCAGCAGCCAGGAAGAGACCCAGTACTTC.

The table lists this clone with a few counts. This sample also contains other DNA sequences that code for the same CDR3. This rearrangement joins TRBV13 to TRBJ2-1; perhaps D is TRBD1 or TRBD2 (6 bases each). CDR1 PRHDT and CDR2 FYEKMQ come from the germline V gene (reference sequence). V was pared by 5 bases and J by 10 bases, with 12 bases between. The CDR3 extends over 12 amino acids. The CDR3 region is CASSLEGGEQFF. In DNA, the CDR3 is TGTGCCAGCAGCCTCGAGGGGGGAGAGCAGTTCTTC.

This rearrangement joins TRBV7-9 to TRBJ1-1; the match to TRBD1 covers 8 bases. Losses at the gene ends were 5 bases for V and 10 bases for J; bases not matched to a gene: 9. Germline V gives CDR1 SEHNR, CDR2 FQNEAQ (reference sequence). The CDR3 has 13 amino acids. The CDR3 DNA follows: TGTGCCAGCAGCCCAGCTCTACAGGGGGGAGCTTTCTTT. As protein: CASSPALQGGAFF. The whole variable domain, remainder taken from reference TRBV7-9 and TRBJ1-1, is DTGVSQNPRHKITKRGQNVTFRCDPISEHNRLYWYRQTLGQGPEFLTYFQNEAQLEKSRLLSDRFSAERPKGSFSTLEIQRTEQGDSAMYLCASSPALQGGAFFGQGTRLTVV.

This clone showed up just a few times. This rearrangement joins TRBV5-5 to TRBJ2-2, with TRBD2 matching 9 bases. J was trimmed by 0 bases and V by 0 bases; bases with no gene match: 9. Germline CDR1 is SGHKS and CDR2 is YYEKEE (reference sequence). CDR3 length: 19 amino acids. CDR3 DNA: TGTGCCAGCAGCTTGGAGGCTAGCGGGATATACGCGAACACCGGGGAGCTGTTTTTT. This translates into CASSLEASGIYANTGELFF.

This clone was counted many times. The V call is TRBV5-1, the J call TRBJ2-2; D is perhaps TRBD1 or TRBD2 (5 bases each). The V and J ends lost 9 bases and 3 bases respectively, with 18 bases between them. Germline values: CDR1 SGHRS, CDR2 YFSETQ. The CDR3 sequence is 15 residues long. The CDR3 region has the DNA TGCGCCACCCCAAAAGGGGCGGAGGACACCGGGGAGCTGTTTTTT. It is translated as CATPKGAEDTGELFF.

J is TRBJ1-1 and V is TRBV18; D gene ambiguous. The CDR3 contains 13 residues. Trimming removed 3 bases from V and 6 bases from J, with 11 bases in between. From germline, CDR1 is KGHSH and CDR2 LQKENI. Here the CDR3 reads CASSPEGFAEAFF. CDR3 nucleotide sequence: TGTGCCAGCTCACCGGAGGGCTTCGCTGAAGCTTTCTTT.

The V and J genes are TRBV13 and TRBJ2-7; unclear D gene. V was clipped by 4 bases and J by 2 bases, with 12 bases between them. Germline V lookup: CDR1 PRHDT, CDR2 FYEKMQ (reference sequence). The CDR3 totals 14 residues. CDR3 loop: CASSSRAGAYEQYF. In nucleotides, the CDR3 is TGTGCCAGCAGCTCCCGGGCCGGAGCCTACGAGCAGTACTTC.

This rearrangement joins TRBV4-2 to TRBJ2-1, with D perhaps TRBD2 (5 bases). The CDR3 sequence is 13 residues long. Germline lookup yields CDR1 LGHNA and CDR2 YNFKEQ. V lost 0 bases to trimming and J lost 10 bases, with 10 bases between them. DNA of the CDR3: TGTGCCAGCAGCCAAGATTCAAGCGGAGAGCAGTTCTTC. This encodes CASSQDSSGEQFF.

The chain has TRBV27 and TRBJ2-1, with 7 bases that match TRBD2. From germline, CDR1 is MNHEY and CDR2 SMNVEV (reference sequence). This CDR3 has 16 residues. J lost 2 bases, V lost 5 bases, and 9 bases had no gene match. CDR3: CASSPPAGVPYNEQFF. For the CDR3, the DNA is TGTGCCAGCAGTCCCCCGGCGGGAGTGCCCTACAATGAGCAGTTCTTC.

This chain joins TRBV28 and TRBJ1-2; no reliable D call. There are 12 residues in the CDR3. V shed 6 bases and J shed 0 bases, with 5 bases lying between them. Germline V gives CDR1 MDHEN, CDR2 SYDVKM. CDR3 loop: CASSTANYGYTF. The CDR3 coding sequence is TGTGCCAGCAGCACAGCTAACTATGGCTACACCTTC.

The genes are TRBV19 and TRBJ1-3; 8 bases match TRBD1. CDR1 is LNHDA and CDR2 is SQIVND in the germline V gene (reference sequence). This CDR3 is 16 amino acids long. J was trimmed by 2 bases and V by 5 bases; bases with no gene match: 8. The CDR3 nucleotides read TGTGCCAGTAGTGCCCCAGGGGGCTCGCCTGGAAACACCATATATTTT. It yields the protein CASSAPGGSPGNTIYF.

The chain carries TRBV7-7 and TRBJ2-1; 13 bases align to TRBD2. CDR1 SSHAT and CDR2 FNYEAQ come from the germline V gene (reference sequence). J gave up 7 bases and V 5 bases, and 5 bases lay outside the gene matches. The CDR3 covers 15 residues. The DNA for the CDR3 is TGTGCCAGCAGCCCGGGACTAGCGGGACAAAATGAGCAGTTCTTC. This sequence encodes CASSPGLAGQNEQFF.

The chain carries TRBV11-2 and TRBJ2-1; possibly TRBD2 for D (5 bases). Trimming stripped 1 base from V and 10 bases from J, with 11 bases between. Looked up from germline, CDR1 is SGHAT and CDR2 is FQNNGV. The CDR3 length is 13 residues. The CDR3 reads CASSLGGYAEQFF. The CDR3 DNA sequence: TGTGCCAGCAGCTTAGGCGGGTATGCCGAGCAGTTCTTC. Using reference TRBV11-2 and TRBJ2-1 for the parts outside the CDR3, the full variable domain is EAGVAQSPRYKIIEKRQSVAFWCNPISGHATLYWYQQILGQGPKLLIQFQNNGVVDDSQLPKDRFSAERLKGVDSTLKIQPAKLEDSAVYLCASSLGGYAEQFFGPGTRLTVL.

The genes are TRBV11-2 and TRBJ2-7; the match to TRBD1 covers 7 bases. This CDR3 spans 14 amino acids. In germline, CDR1 is SGHAT, CDR2 FQNNGV. V lost 1 base to trimming and J lost 5 bases; unmatched junction nucleotides: 5. Here the CDR3 DNA reads TGTGCCAGCAGCTTAGGAGACAGGGTTAACGAGCAGTACTTC. This sequence encodes CASSLGDRVNEQYF. Full variable domain (outside the CDR3, taken from reference TRBV11-2 and TRBJ2-7): EAGVAQSPRYKIIEKRQSVAFWCNPISGHATLYWYQQILGQGPKLLIQFQNNGVVDDSQLPKDRFSAERLKGVDSTLKIQPAKLEDSAVYLCASSLGDRVNEQYFGPGTRLTVT.